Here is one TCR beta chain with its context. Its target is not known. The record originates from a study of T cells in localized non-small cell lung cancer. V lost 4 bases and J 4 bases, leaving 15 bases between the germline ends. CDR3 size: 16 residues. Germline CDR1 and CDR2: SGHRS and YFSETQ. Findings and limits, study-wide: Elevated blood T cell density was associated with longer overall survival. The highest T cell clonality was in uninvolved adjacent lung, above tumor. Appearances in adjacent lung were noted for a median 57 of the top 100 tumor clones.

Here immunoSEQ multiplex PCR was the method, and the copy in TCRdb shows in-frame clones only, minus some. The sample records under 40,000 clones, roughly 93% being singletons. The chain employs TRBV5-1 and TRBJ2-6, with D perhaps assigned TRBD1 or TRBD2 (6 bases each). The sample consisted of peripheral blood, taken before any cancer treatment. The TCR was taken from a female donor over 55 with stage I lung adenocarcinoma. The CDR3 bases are TGCGCCAGCAGCCTTCAAGGGGGAGGAGGGGCCAACGTCCTGACTTTC. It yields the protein CASSLQGGGGANVLTF.